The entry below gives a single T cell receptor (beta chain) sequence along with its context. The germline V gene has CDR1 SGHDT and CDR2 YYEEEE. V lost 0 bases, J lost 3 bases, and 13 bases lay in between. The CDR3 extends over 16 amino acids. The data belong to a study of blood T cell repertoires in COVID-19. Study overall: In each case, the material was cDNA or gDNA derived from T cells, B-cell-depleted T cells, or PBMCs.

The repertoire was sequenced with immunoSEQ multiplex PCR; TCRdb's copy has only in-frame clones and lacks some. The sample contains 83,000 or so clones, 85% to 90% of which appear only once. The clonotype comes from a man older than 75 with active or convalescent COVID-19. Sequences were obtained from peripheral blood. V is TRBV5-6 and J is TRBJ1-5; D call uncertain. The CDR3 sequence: CASSLAPGFTNQPQHF. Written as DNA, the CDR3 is TGTGCCAGCAGCTTGGCCCCAGGCTTTACCAATCAGCCCCAGCATTTT.